The 23 T cell receptor beta chains below were found in one sample sequenced in a study of memory CD4+ T cells and cytomegalovirus serostatus. This table comes from immunoSEQ multiplex PCR, and its TCRdb copy is limited to in-frame clones, with some not included. The table records 25,000 to 30,000 clones, 60% to 85% of them present only once. The sort gate was single viable CD3+CD4+CD8-CD45RO+ cells for memory CD4+ T cells. Sequenced sample: memory CD4+ T cells from blood. The receptors shown here come from an adult in good health and CMV-seronegative.

The V and J genes are TRBV7-8 and TRBJ2-5, with D unresolved. This CDR3 contains 15 residues. Germline V gives CDR1 SGHVS, CDR2 FQNEAQ. V lost 1 base, J lost 1 base, and 10 bases lay in between. The CDR3 is CASSLGARTQETQYF. The CDR3 DNA reads as TGTGCCAGCAGCTTAGGGGCGCGGACCCAAGAGACCCAGTACTTC.

The chain has TRBV5-1 and TRBJ2-1; no clear D gene. Germline CDR1 reads SGHRS; CDR2 reads YFSETQ. The CDR3 has 14 residues. Trimming pared 2 bases from V and 5 bases from J, leaving 11 bases between. CDR3 coding DNA: TGCGCCAGCAGCTTACAGAGTTCCGACAATGAGCAGTTCTTC. Protein sequence: CASSLQSSDNEQFF.

The J gene is TRBJ1-1, the V gene TRBV25-1; unclear D gene. This CDR3 comprises 13 residues. The V end was cut by 7 bases, the J end by 4 bases, with 13 bases between. Germline CDR1 and CDR2: MGHDK and SYGVNS. The DNA for the CDR3 is TGTGCCAGCACCGCGGGCCGGAGCACTGAAGCTTTCTTT. Protein product: CASTAGRSTEAFF.

The chain is built from TRBV19 and TRBJ2-3; 9 bases map to TRBD1. The CDR3 has 15 residues. CDR1 LNHDA and CDR2 SQIVND come from the germline V gene (reference sequence). The junction had 9 bases not matched to a gene; V was cut back by 4 bases and J by 7 bases. CDR3 coding DNA: TGTGCCAGTAGTACCCCCACAGGGGGCGAGCATACGCAGTATTTT. Translated: CASSTPTGGEHTQYF.

V is TRBV28 and J is TRBJ2-7, with D perhaps given as TRBD1 or TRBD2 (5 bases each). Between the trimmed V and J ends, which lost 6 bases and 2 bases, there was a span of 11 bases. The germline V gene has CDR1 MDHEN and CDR2 SYDVKM. The CDR3 spans 13 residues. The CDR3 sequence is CASRVGVAYEQYF. The CDR3 nucleotides are TGTGCCAGCAGGGTGGGGGTGGCCTACGAGCAGTACTTC.

The chain couples TRBV19 to TRBJ1-2; no firm D call. V lost 2 bases to trimming and J lost 4 bases, with 8 bases between them. CDR1 is LNHDA, CDR2 SQIVND, per germline (reference sequence). The CDR3 covers 13 residues. The CDR3 DNA sequence: TGTGCCAGTAGTATAACTCTGGTCTATGGCTACACCTTC. It encodes CASSITLVYGYTF.

The chain combines TRBV6-5 with TRBJ2-7; 11 bases match TRBD2. This CDR3 contains 15 residues. J gave up 3 bases and V 6 bases, and 7 bases lay outside the gene matches. CDR1 and CDR2 (germline): MNHEY, SVGAGI. The chain's CDR3 is CASRGGTSGDYEQYF. In DNA form, the CDR3 reads TGTGCCAGCAGGGGGGGGACTAGCGGAGACTACGAGCAGTACTTC.

The rearrangement links TRBV19 to TRBJ2-3; TRBD1 matches at 7 bases. This CDR3 contains 15 residues. Per the germline V gene, CDR1 is LNHDA and CDR2 is SQIVND (reference sequence). J lost 4 bases, V lost 3 bases, and 7 bases had no gene match. CDR3 DNA sequence: TGTGCCAGTAGTATCCTGACAGGGACCGCAGATACGCAGTATTTT. Its translation is CASSILTGTADTQYF.

The chain joins TRBV28 to TRBJ2-3, with D perhaps matching TRBD1 or TRBD2 (6 bases each). Per germline, CDR1 MDHEN and CDR2 SYDVKM. The CDR3 sequence is 16 residues long. Trimming took 4 bases from V and 4 from J, leaving 18 bases between them. The CDR3 sequence is CASSSQGWGDPDTQYF. The CDR3 DNA is TGTGCCAGCAGTTCCCAGGGGTGGGGGGACCCAGATACGCAGTATTTT. The full variable domain, in which reference TRBV28 and TRBJ2-3 provide the parts outside the CDR3, is DVKVTQSSRYLVKRTGEKVFLECVQDMDHENMFWYRQDPGLGLRLIYFSYDVKMKEKGDIPEGYSVSREKKERFSLILESASTNQTSMYLCASSSQGWGDPDTQYFGPGTRLTVL.

The genes are TRBV18 and TRBJ1-2; 8 bases are a match to TRBD1. The junction had 6 bases not matched to a gene; V was cut back by 4 bases and J by 8 bases. Germline V gene lookup returns CDR1 KGHSH and CDR2 LQKENI. The CDR3 extends over 13 amino acids. CDR3 residues: CASSRGTGEGYTF. CDR3 nucleotides: TGTGCCAGCTCACGCGGGACAGGAGAGGGCTACACCTTC. Complete variable domain (other parts from reference TRBV18 and TRBJ1-2): NAGVMQNPRHLVRRRGQEARLRCSPMKGHSHVYWYRQLPEEGLKFMVYLQKENIIDESGMPKERFSAEFPKEGPSILRIQQVVRGDSAAYFCASSRGTGEGYTFGSGTRLTVV.

The rearrangement joins TRBV7-2 to TRBJ2-7, with no clear D. Germline CDR1 reads SGHTA; CDR2 reads FQGNSA. CDR3 size: 15 residues. Trimming took 1 base from V and 3 from J, leaving 13 bases between them. CDR3 in amino acids: CASSLDYASNYEQYF. The CDR3 bases are TGTGCCAGCAGCTTAGATTACGCTTCCAACTACGAGCAGTACTTC.

The V gene is TRBV27, the J gene TRBJ1-2, with unresolved D. The CDR3 has 11 amino acids. V dropped 6 bases and J dropped 8 bases, with 10 bases sitting between them. Per the germline V gene, CDR1 is MNHEY and CDR2 is SMNVEV (reference sequence). The CDR3 loop reads CASSSVGGYTF. CDR3 nucleotides: TGTGCCAGCAGCTCAGTGGGCGGCTACACCTTC.

J is TRBJ2-7 and V is TRBV19; D is undetermined. The CDR3 covers 14 residues. Germline CDR1 LNHDA, CDR2 SQIVND (reference sequence). V was shortened by 4 bases and J by 0 bases, with 10 bases between the two germline ends. CDR3 nucleotide sequence: TGTGCCAGTAGTAAAGGTCCAAGCTCCTACGAGCAGTACTTC. This gives the protein CASSKGPSSYEQYF.

In this sample, this clone turned up a few times. The chain recombines TRBV4-1 with TRBJ1-2, with 7 nucleotides matching TRBD1. CDR1 is MGHRA, CDR2 YSYEKL, per germline. Trimming removed 1 base from V and 8 bases from J; junction bases left unmatched: 7. The length of the CDR3 is 14 residues. In nucleotides, the CDR3 is TGCGCCAGCAGCCAAGCAAGTACAGGGGAAGGCTACACCTTC. Translated: CASSQASTGEGYTF.

V and J are TRBV7-9 and TRBJ2-1; D unclear. Germline assignment: CDR1 SEHNR and CDR2 FQNEAQ (reference sequence). Between the trimmed V and J ends, which lost 5 bases and 8 bases, there was a span of 10 bases. The CDR3 runs to 12 residues. The CDR3 region is CASSRGLDEQFF. CDR3 coding DNA: TGTGCCAGCAGCCGAGGTCTGGATGAGCAGTTCTTC. The whole variable domain, remainder taken from reference TRBV7-9 and TRBJ2-1, is DTGVSQNPRHKITKRGQNVTFRCDPISEHNRLYWYRQTLGQGPEFLTYFQNEAQLEKSRLLSDRFSAERPKGSFSTLEIQRTEQGDSAMYLCASSRGLDEQFFGPGTRLTVL.

The chain joins TRBV5-1 to TRBJ2-7; TRBD2 agrees at 7 bases. The CDR3 contains 14 residues. V gave up 4 bases and J gave up 2 bases; unmatched junction bases: 6. Germline CDR1 SGHRS, CDR2 YFSETQ. Here the CDR3 reads CASSNAGATYEQYF. CDR3 coding DNA: TGCGCCAGCAGCAACGCGGGAGCGACCTACGAGCAGTACTTC.

This clone came up a few times. DNA for the CDR3: TGTGCCAGTAGTATACAACCAGGGGACGAGCAGTACTTC. Translation: CASSIQPGDEQYF. V is TRBV19 and J is TRBJ2-7; D might be TRBD1 (6 bases). The CDR3 contains 13 residues. Deletions cut 2 bases from V and 5 bases from J, with 10 bases between. Germline-derived CDR1 and CDR2 are LNHDA and SQIVND (reference sequence).

CDR3 amino acids: CASSLTGDSPETQYF. CDR3 DNA: TGTGCCAGCAGCTTAACGGGGGACAGCCCAGAGACCCAGTACTTC. This rearrangement joins TRBV7-3 to TRBJ2-5, with 7 bases matching TRBD1. V was pared by 0 bases and J by 4 bases, with 5 bases of the junction left unmatched. This CDR3 is 15 amino acids long. Germline CDR1 is SGHTA and CDR2 is FQGTGA.

The table lists this clone with a few counts. The rearrangement joins TRBV29-1 to TRBJ1-1; 7 positions agree with TRBD1. This CDR3 comprises 11 residues. Germline loops: CDR1 SQVTM, CDR2 ANQGSEA. The V gene end was trimmed by 8 bases and the J gene end by 7 bases; junction bases not matched to a gene: 7. The CDR3 sequence: CSSTRQGEAFF. CDR3 coding DNA: TGCAGCTCCACCAGACAGGGTGAAGCTTTCTTT. The full variable domain, rest sourced from reference TRBV29-1 and TRBJ1-1, is SAVISQKPSRDICQRGTSLTIQCQVDSQVTMMFWYRQQPGQSLTLIATANQGSEATYESGFVIDKFPISRPNLTFSTLTVSNMSPEDSSIYLCSSTRQGEAFFGQGTRLTVV.

This sequence joins TRBV21-1 and TRBJ2-7; the table's TRBD1 call for D was not verified on the DNA. TRBV21-1 is a pseudogene locus. The CDR3 length is 14 residues. The CDR3 DNA follows: TGTGCCAGCACCTCACAACAGGGGGCATACGAGCAGTACTTC. It encodes CASTSQQGAYEQYF.

The chain employs TRBV7-8 and TRBJ2-1; D may be TRBD1 or TRBD2 (5 bases each). Germline V CDR1 and CDR2: SGHVS, FQNEAQ. Trimming pared 5 bases from V and 1 base from J, leaving 12 bases between. There are 15 residues in the CDR3. The chain's CDR3 is CASSTSEGSYNEQFF. As DNA, the CDR3 is TGTGCCAGCAGCACGAGCGAGGGGTCCTACAATGAGCAGTTCTTC. Complete variable domain (other parts from reference TRBV7-8 and TRBJ2-1): GAGVSQSPRYKVAKRGQDVALRCDPISGHVSLFWYQQALGQGPEFLTYFQNEAQLDKSGLPSDRFFAERPEGSVSTLKIQRTQQEDSAVYLCASSTSEGSYNEQFFGPGTRLTVL.

The CDR3 nucleotides read TGTGCCAGCAGTTTACCCCAAGACGGAGGGAACACTGAAGCTTTCTTT. The encoded protein is CASSLPQDGGNTEAFF. The chain combines TRBV28 with TRBJ1-1; D is uncertain. Trimming took 2 bases from V and 1 from J, leaving 14 bases between them. The CDR3 runs 16 residues. Germline V gene data show CDR1 as MDHEN and CDR2 as SYDVKM.

This rearrangement joins TRBV4-3 to TRBJ1-1; TRBD1 matches 8 bases. The CDR3 is 17 amino acids. Losses at the gene ends were 0 bases for V and 0 bases for J; bases not matched to a gene: 6. Germline-derived CDR1 and CDR2 are LGHNA and YSLEER. The CDR3 sequence is CASSQDRGLSMNTEAFF. The CDR3 bases are TGCGCCAGCAGCCAAGACAGGGGGCTATCAATGAACACTGAAGCTTTCTTT.